This T cell receptor (beta chain) originates from a study of blood T cell repertoires in COVID-19. The CDR3 is made up of 14 amino acids. Germline CDR1 SGHNT, CDR2 YENEEA. Trimming removed 0 bases from V and 4 bases from J, with 8 bases in between. Per the authors' pipeline: Nucleated cell counts were estimated from reference gene primer amplification. Sequencing was performed with immunoSEQ multiplex PCR; in TCRdb, only in-frame clones are kept and a portion is missing. From that table come the V and J calls and clone size; the DNA was used to work out D and trimming. Among about 59,000 clones listed, about 78% were seen once.

V and J are TRBV11-3 and TRBJ2-3; weak D call: TRBD2 (5 bases). Sample: peripheral blood. The source is a man at least 80 years old with acute or convalescent COVID-19. The CDR3 protein is CASSLDSLADTQYF. The DNA of the CDR3 is TGTGCCAGCAGCTTAGATTCACTAGCAGATACGCAGTATTTT.